This T cell receptor (beta chain) was retrieved from a study of shared clonotypes between healthy human individuals. Produced via immunoSEQ multiplex PCR; TCRdb's table is partial and in-frame only. The data contain a few million clones, 85% to 95% of them singletons. Trimming removed 1 base from V and 4 bases from J; junction bases left unmatched: 9. CDR3 length: 16 amino acids. The germline V gene encodes CDR1 MGHRA and CDR2 YSYEKL. Sequencing was carried out using naive CD4+ T cells from PBMCs. Regarding subset: CD45RA+ positively selected. The chain combines TRBV4-1 with TRBJ2-5, with 7 bases lining up with TRBD2. This TCR derives from a young man in good health. Some clones in this sample may be carry-over from other donors' samples. For the CDR3, the DNA is TGCGCCAGCAGCCAAGGGGCGGGAGATTACCGAGAGACCCAGTACTTC. Its translation: CASSQGAGDYRETQYF.